One T cell receptor (beta chain) is described in this entry. No cognate antigen has been identified for it. Nothing much larger sits one base from this clone, and base qualities are not available. Using the deep immunoSEQ assay, multiplex PCR amplified TCR CDR3 regions from genomic DNA. For each cell subset, the extracted genomic DNA was distributed evenly across all wells of several immunoSEQ 96-well plates, and each plate served as one replicate. For sorted subsets, about 0.2 ug genomic DNA, equal to about 30,000 T cell genomes, was loaded into each replicate PCR. The purified libraries were quantified using a Qubit 3.0 fluorometer, sized with a Bioanalyzer 2100, and then quantified again using the KAPA Library Quantification kit. Each immunoSEQ 96-well plate was sequenced on its own single-read 150-cycle Illumina NextSeq 550 flow cell. The study's processing was this. Because the immunoSEQ output held only junctional sequences and lacked quality scores, the filtering could not match the filtering applied to full-length reads. Sequences were annotated with PyIR, a Python wrapper for IgBLAST v1.9, and V/J genes and CDR3 were assigned using IMGT germline references. Any read was removed if the V/J assignment was weak (E-value above 1e-6), the CDR3 was missing, or the read contained stop codons, out-of-frame junctions, or ambiguous translated residues. A V3J clonotype was defined by an identical inferred V gene, J gene, and CDR3 amino acid sequence. Percentage overlap between repertoires was computed as shared unique clonotypes divided by the size of the smaller repertoire. Repertoire richness was assessed with RTK rarefaction, the Chao1 estimator, and Recon v2.1 estimates of unobserved clonotypes. OLGA was used to compute generation probabilities for all TCRbeta clonotypes that the gDNA method yielded from four donors. TCRdb carries this immuneACCESS record with in-frame sequences only. Its versions omit some clonotypes, under half of them owing to an unresolved V gene in the studies checked, with the rest unexplained. V, J and clone size are taken as reported in that table, and D and trimming were inferred from the DNA itself. This sample lists about 700,000 clones; about 90% were detected once. Clones ranked in the top ten supply about a quarter of the sample.

This sample was included in a study of shared clonotypes between healthy human individuals (dated by TCRdb to about 2020). Background for the entire study: A couple of women and a few men aged 18 to 49 years were included in the cohort. To estimate repertoire size and how much clonotypes are shared between individuals, the study performed deep sequencing of blood TCR repertoires from a handful of healthy adults. To increase sequencing depth and limit assay-specific biases, TCR repertoire library preparation and sequencing were carried out by different laboratories using diverse techniques. Leukapheresis yielded between about 0.9 and 10 billion PBMCs per donor. Per donor, three plates each were used for CD4 naive and CD4 memory, two for CD8 naive, and one for CD8 memory. Study-level results and caveats: Sampling was restricted to blood, and TCR repertoires in tissues likely differ from the TCR repertoires found in blood. Pairwise subsampling led to the expectation that sequencing depth would affect the degree of clonotype sharing among donors. The small number of donors limited the genetic and exposure-history diversity represented. Naive subsets generally had larger estimated clonotype richness than memory subsets. Compared with non-shared clonotypes, the clonotypes found in all four sorted-subset donors had higher generation probabilities. Across a few donors, 5% to 6% of naive CD4, roughly 3.5% of naive CD8, about 2.3% of memory CD4, and approximately 0.42% of memory CD8 clonotypes were shared. Even with the large sequencing depth, rarefaction of the sorted-subset datasets indicated that sequencing was incomplete.

CD8 naive samples were obtained by positive selection for CCR7 among CD45RO-negative cells, yielding a CD45RA+CCR7+ population from which TemRA cells were excluded. The donors were healthy, HIV-negative adults who had no recently reported acute infections or vaccinations. Every donor was a Caucasian adult living in Nashville, Tennessee, USA. After blood collection by leukapheresis, PBMCs were isolated using Ficoll-Histopaque density gradient centrifugation and then cryopreserved in the vapor phase of liquid nitrogen. Analytical flow cytometry was used to check the purity and quantity of each magnetically sorted T cell population. Genomic DNA was isolated from every sorted fraction and measured by UV absorbance on a Nanodrop 2000c. Its CDR3 holds 14 amino acids, cysteine through phenylalanine. Only CDR3 DNA remains: 42 bases, in frame from the first base. V ends up 4 bases short and J 2 bases short, with an unmatched junction base count of 4. The germline V gene yields SGHVS for CDR1 and FQNEAQ for CDR2.

This sequence was found in a man younger than 45 in good health. Rearrangement joined TRBV7-8 to TRBJ2-5; 7 nucleotides in the junction match TRBD2. Sequences were obtained from naive CD8+ T cells sorted from blood. What this sample's cell subset or site label stands for: CD45RA+CCR7+. The CDR3 loop reads CASSWDYGQETQYF. The DNA sequence is given as TGTGCCAGCAGCTGGGACTATGGGCAAGAGACCCAGTACTTC. The CDR3 plus the reference TRBV7-8 and TRBJ2-5 genes for the other parts give the full variable domain: GAGVSQSPRYKVAKRGQDVALRCDPISGHVSLFWYQQALGQGPEFLTYFQNEAQLDKSGLPSDRFFAERPEGSVSTLKIQRTQQEDSAVYLCASSWDYGQETQYFGPGTRLLVL.